This paragraph covers one T cell receptor (beta chain) sequence. Its antigen is still unknown. Other nucleotide sequences from this sample produce the same CDR3. The data are from a study of T cell responses to AZD1222 COVID-19 vaccine. Study conclusions and caveats: Donors skewed white British and female; clonal diversity was possibly underestimated. The study reported that nearly half of spike-specific TCRs target unmutated variant regions. There were repertoire samples only from the period after the peak T cell response. With dominance at 160-218 and 743-854, vaccine-associated CD4 TCRs spanned spike.

Only in-frame clones appear in the TCRdb table, and some are missing; sequencing was by immunoSEQ multiplex PCR. The table includes 180,000 or so clones, approximately 93% detected once. With 4 bases clipped from V and 4 bases from J, the junction kept 6 bases outside the gene matches. The CDR3 has 14 amino acids. CDR1 and CDR2 from the germline V gene are SGHRS and YFSETQ. The sequence was collected from an adult in good health. The sequencing used peripheral blood, collected on day 0 of AZD1222 vaccination. The genes are TRBV5-1 and TRBJ1-2; TRBD1 aligns across 8 bases. CDR3 protein: CASSPSTGAYGYTF. The DNA for the CDR3 is TGCGCCAGCAGCCCTTCGACAGGGGCCTATGGCTACACCTTC.